This is a list of T cell receptor beta chains from one sample in a study of T cells in Graves' hyperthyroidism and ophthalmopathy. TCRdb re-analysed the multiplex PCR reads in MiXCR, keeping a single row per CDR3 protein. The table includes under 550,000 distinct CDR3 sequences, approximately 20% detected once. Sequences were obtained from blood. These receptors all stem from a man in his forties with Graves' ophthalmopathy. Both conserved end residues are part of each CDR3. D genes are given only for firm matches. Clone sizes are given selectively: once, few, many, or a class where the clone is expanded.

NA,TRBJ2-1,TRBV6-1,many,16,TGTGCCAGCAGTGGGGGGTGGGGACGGACCTACAATGAGCAGTTCTTC,CASSGGWGRTYNEQFF
TRBD2,TRBJ2-3,TRBV2,many,16,TGTGCCAGCAGGGGTCCCGGGACTAGCAGGGCAGATACGCAGTATTTT,CASRGPGTSRADTQYF
NA,TRBJ2-1,TRBV6-5,many,15,TGTGCCAGCAGTTACCGAGTACCGACATACAATGAGCAGTTCTTC,CASSYRVPTYNEQFF
NA,TRBJ2-3,TRBV4-1,NA,15,TGCGCCAGCAGCCAAGTGTTAGGGTCTACAGATACGCAGTATTTT,CASSQVLGSTDTQYF
NA,TRBJ2-1,TRBV5-5,few,13,TGTGCCAGCAGCTGGACATCTCGGGACACGCGGTTCTTC,CASSWTSRDTRFF
TRBD1,TRBJ2-5,TRBV6-5,many,14,TGTGCCAGCAGTTACGACAGGGGGGGAGAGACCCAGTACTTC,CASSYDRGGETQYF
NA,TRBJ1-1,TRBV6-1,few,13,TGTGCCAGCAGTTATTTAAGGGGTGACGAGGCTTTCTTT,CASSYLRGDEAFF
TRBD1,TRBJ1-5,TRBV5-1,NA,15,TGCGCCAGCAGCTTGTCAGGGACAGGGCATCAGCCCCAGCATTTT,CASSLSGTGHQPQHF
NA,TRBJ2-2,TRBV7-8,hyperexpanded,14,TGTGCCAGCAGCTTAGAGGCAGTAACCGGGGAGCTGTTTTTT,CASSLEAVTGELFF
TRBD2,TRBJ2-1,TRBV7-9,many,14,TGTGCCAGCAGCCAGTTAGCGGGAGCCAATGAGCAGTTCTTC,CASSQLAGANEQFF
NA,TRBJ2-1,TRBV19,NA,15,TGTGCCAGTAGTATAGGTCAGGGGTTAGCCAATGAGCAGTTCTTC,CASSIGQGLANEQFF
NA,TRBJ2-5,TRBV28,many,14,TGTGCCAGCAGTTCCCTAGGGTTCCAAGAGACCCAGTACTTC,CASSSLGFQETQYF
TRBD1,TRBJ2-5,TRBV30,NA,14,TGTGCCTGGGGGACAGGGGCCTCCGTCGAGACCCAGTACTTC,CAWGTGASVETQYF
TRBD2,TRBJ2-2,TRBV12-3/TRBV12-4,few,18,TGTGCCAGCAGATCCGGGGGGTGGGTGGGTGGTGGCACCGGGGAGCTGTTTTTT,CASRSGGWVGGGTGELFF
NA,TRBJ2-2,TRBV27,NA,15,TGTGCCAGCAGCACCGCAGGGCAAAACACCGGGGAGCTGTTTTTT,CASSTAGQNTGELFF
TRBD1,TRBJ2-5,TRBV29-1,few,14,TGCAGCTTCTGTTCCCCGGAGACAGGGTGGGCCCAGTACTTC,CSFCSPETGWAQYF
TRBD2,TRBJ2-5,TRBV12-3/TRBV12-4,NA,15,TGTGCCAGCAGGCTAGCGGGGGGGTCCCGAGAGACCCAGTACTTC,CASRLAGGSRETQYF
NA,TRBJ2-1,TRBV6-9,NA,13,TGTGCCAGCAGTCATGGGGGGCGGACTGAGCAGTTCTTC,CASSHGGRTEQFF
NA,TRBJ1-2,TRBV4-1,few,16,TGCGCCAGCAGCCAAGATCTTTCTGTACGGAAGCTCTCCAACACCTTC,CASSQDLSVRKLSNTF
NA,TRBJ2-1,TRBV6-1,NA,12,TGTGCCAGCAAGGCGACTATCAATGAGCAGTTCTTC,CASKATINEQFF
NA,TRBJ1-4,TRBV6-2/TRBV6-3,many,16,TGTGCCAGCAGTTACGCCCAGAAGGCAACTAATGAAAAACTGTTTTTT,CASSYAQKATNEKLFF
NA,TRBJ2-7,TRBV29-1,NA,14,TGCAGCGTTGCCCCGGGCCATCCTACCTACGAGCAGTACTTC,CSVAPGHPTYEQYF
TRBD1,TRBJ1-2,TRBV3-1,many,15,TGTGCCAGCAGCCGATCGGGACAGGGGATGCATGGCTACACCTTC,CASSRSGQGMHGYTF
TRBD1,TRBJ1-6,TRBV30,few,13,TGTGCCTGGAAGGGGGCTGGTAATTCACCCCTCCACTTT,CAWKGAGNSPLHF
NA,TRBJ2-6,TRBV20-1,few,14,TGCAGTGCGCCTGACAACTCTGGGGCCAACGTCCTGACTTTC,CSAPDNSGANVLTF
NA,TRBJ1-1,TRBV6-1,NA,12,TGTGCCAGCAGTAGGGAAGGGACTGAAGCTTTCTTT,CASSREGTEAFF
TRBD1,TRBJ1-2,TRBV5-1,few,16,TGCGCCAGCGGCGTCGGTGACAGGGGGCCGAGCTATGGCTACACCTTC,CASGVGDRGPSYGYTF
NA,TRBJ1-2,TRBV5-1,many,13,TGCGCCAGCAGCTTGGGACAGAGCTATGGCTACACCTTC,CASSLGQSYGYTF
NA,TRBJ2-3,TRBV5-4,NA,15,TGTGCCAGCAGCTTGGCCGGGGGACTTCCGCTGGGTCAGTATTTT,CASSLAGGLPLGQYF